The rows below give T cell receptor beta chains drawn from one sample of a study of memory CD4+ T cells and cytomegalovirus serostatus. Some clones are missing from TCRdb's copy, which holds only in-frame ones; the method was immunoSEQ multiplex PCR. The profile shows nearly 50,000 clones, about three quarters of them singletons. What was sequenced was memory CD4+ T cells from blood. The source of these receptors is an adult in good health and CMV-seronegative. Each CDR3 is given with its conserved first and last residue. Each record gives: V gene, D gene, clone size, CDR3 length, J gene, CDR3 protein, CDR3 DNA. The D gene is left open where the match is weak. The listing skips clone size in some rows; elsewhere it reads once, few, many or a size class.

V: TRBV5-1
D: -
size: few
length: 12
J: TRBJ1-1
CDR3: CASSLERTEAFF
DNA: TGCGCCAGCAGCTTGGAGCGTACCGAAGCTTTCTTT

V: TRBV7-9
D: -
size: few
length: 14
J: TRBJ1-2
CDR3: CASSSAGHNYGYTF
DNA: TGTGCCAGCAGTTCCGCGGGACACAACTATGGCTACACCTTC

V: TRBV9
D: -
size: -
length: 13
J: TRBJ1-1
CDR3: CASSVGPGTEAFF
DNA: TGTGCCAGCAGCGTAGGCCCAGGAACTGAAGCTTTCTTT

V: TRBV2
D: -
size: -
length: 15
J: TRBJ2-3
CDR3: CASSVHGGQGDTQYF
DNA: TGTGCCAGCAGTGTGCACGGGGGGCAAGGAGATACGCAGTATTTT

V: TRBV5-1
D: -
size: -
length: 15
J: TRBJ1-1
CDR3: CASSLDGQGNTEAFF
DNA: TGCGCCAGCAGCTTGGATGGGCAGGGAAACACTGAAGCTTTCTTT

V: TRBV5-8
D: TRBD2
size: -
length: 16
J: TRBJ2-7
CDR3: CASALRVSGRAYEQYF
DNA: TGTGCCAGCGCGCTTAGGGTATCCGGGAGGGCTTACGAGCAGTACTTC

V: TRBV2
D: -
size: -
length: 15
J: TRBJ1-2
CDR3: CASSETGSSTNGYTF
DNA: TGTGCCAGCAGTGAAACGGGCTCCTCTACTAATGGCTACACCTTC

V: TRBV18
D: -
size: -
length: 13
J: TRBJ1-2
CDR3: CASSPGEGYGYTF
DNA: TGTGCCAGCTCACCAGGGGAGGGGTATGGCTACACCTTC

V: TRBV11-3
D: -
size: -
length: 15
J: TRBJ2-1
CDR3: CASSLGYGTYNEQFF
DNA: TGTGCCAGCAGCTTGGGGTACGGCACCTACAATGAGCAGTTCTTC

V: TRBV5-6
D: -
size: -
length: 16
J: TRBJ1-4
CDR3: CASSWGRGSTNEKLFF
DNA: TGTGCCAGCAGCTGGGGGAGGGGCTCAACTAATGAAAAACTGTTTTTT

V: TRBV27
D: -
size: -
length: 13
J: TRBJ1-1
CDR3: CASTARMNTEAFF
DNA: TGTGCCAGTACCGCCAGAATGAACACTGAAGCTTTCTTT

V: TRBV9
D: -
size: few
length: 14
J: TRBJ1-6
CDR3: CASRTDLYNSPLHF
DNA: TGTGCCAGCAGGACAGATCTATATAATTCACCCCTCCACTTT

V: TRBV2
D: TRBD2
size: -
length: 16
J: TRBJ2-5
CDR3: CASSLSELAWGETQYF
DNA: TGTGCCAGCAGTTTGTCGGAACTAGCGTGGGGGGAGACCCAGTACTTC

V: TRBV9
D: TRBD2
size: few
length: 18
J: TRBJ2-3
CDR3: CASSVSSGRGLSTDTQYF
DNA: TGTGCCAGCAGCGTTAGTAGCGGGAGGGGCCTTAGCACAGATACGCAGTATTTT

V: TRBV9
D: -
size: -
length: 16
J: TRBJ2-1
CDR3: CASSSTRGATYNEQFF
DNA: TGTGCCAGCAGCTCCACCCGGGGGGCCACCTACAATGAGCAGTTCTTC

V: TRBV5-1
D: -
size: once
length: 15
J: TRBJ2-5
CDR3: CASSYEGGSVETQYF
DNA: TGCGCCAGCAGCTACGAGGGGGGGAGTGTTGAGACCCAGTACTTC

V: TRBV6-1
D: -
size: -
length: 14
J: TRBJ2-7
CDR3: CASSLLPVGYEQYF
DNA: TGTGCCAGCAGTCTGCTCCCCGTCGGCTACGAGCAGTACTTC

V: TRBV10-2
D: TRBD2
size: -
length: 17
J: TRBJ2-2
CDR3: CASSDRISGMNTGELFF
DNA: TGCGCCAGCAGTGACCGAATCAGCGGGATGAACACCGGGGAGCTGTTTTTT

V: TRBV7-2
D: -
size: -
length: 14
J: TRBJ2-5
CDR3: CASSRRGVQETQYF
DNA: TGTGCCAGCAGCCGCCGGGGCGTACAAGAGACCCAGTACTTC

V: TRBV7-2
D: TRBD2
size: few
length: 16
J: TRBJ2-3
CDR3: CASSLDLSGGGDTQYF
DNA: TGTGCCAGCAGCTTAGACCTGAGCGGGGGTGGAGATACGCAGTATTTT

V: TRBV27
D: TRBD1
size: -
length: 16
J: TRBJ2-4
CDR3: CASSDLDRGAKNIQYF
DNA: TGTGCCAGCAGTGACCTGGACAGGGGAGCCAAAAACATTCAGTACTTC

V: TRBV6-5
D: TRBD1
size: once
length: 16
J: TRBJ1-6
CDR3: CASSYSRDRVNSPLHF
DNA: TGTGCCAGCAGTTACTCGCGGGACAGGGTTAATTCACCCCTCCACTTT